This T cell receptor beta chain was documented in a study of cytomegalovirus exposure and HLA in healthy donors. Regarding the study as a whole: The authors later found TCR association rates varying by HLA locus, with DRB1 most and HLA-C fewest.

Per the germline V gene, CDR1 is MNHEY and CDR2 is SVGAGI. This CDR3 has 14 amino acids. PCR employed 60 Vbeta and 13 Jbeta primers. Profiled with immunoSEQ multiplex PCR; TCRdb holds only in-frame clones, not every one. This repertoire shows 150,000 or so clones, roughly 79% found once; its top ten account for approximately 1%. Note on this clone: Its antigen is not known.

The specimen was PBMCs. This rearrangement joins TRBV6-5 to TRBJ2-5, with 7 positions matching TRBD1. The J call may be in error: the DNA end matches TRBJ2-7 better. This sequence originates from a woman between 35 and 50 years old in good health and CMV-seronegative. The CDR3 protein is CASSMTGSSYEQYF. DNA of the CDR3: TGTGCCAGCAGTATGACAGGGAGCTCCTACGAGCAGTACTTC.